This T cell receptor (beta chain) was identified in a study of T-cell memory formation after mild COVID-19. Overall study results and limits: Confirmation of SARS-CoV-2 specificity was lacking for second-wave clones peaking day 37. Some clones that responded were present in memory (sampled pre-infection), which suggests cross-reactive memory joined.

It was 5'RACE with constant-segment primers that produced the TCR alpha and TCR beta cDNA libraries, which carried sample barcodes and UMIs. MiXCR, run by TCRdb on the 5' RACE reads, gives a single entry per CDR3 protein. The sample lists about 250,000 distinct CDR3 sequences, 15% occurring once. This clonotype occurred a few times. Its cognate antigen is unknown. The TCR was taken from an adult woman who had mild COVID-19 (a few samples of this study predate the infection). Cell type and time point are not known. The sequenced material came from PBMCs or a T cell subset sorted from them (not recorded which).

CDR3 bases: TGCGCCAGCAGCTTGTCGGGACAGGGGGATCAGCCCCAGCATTTT. It translates to CASSLSGQGDQPQHF. The J gene is TRBJ1-5, the V gene TRBV5-1, with 11 bases lining up with TRBD1. This CDR3 region has 15 residues. Germline V lookup: CDR1 SGHRS, CDR2 YFSETQ. With 1 base clipped from V and 5 bases from J, the junction kept 2 bases outside the gene matches.